The 21 T cell receptor beta chains given below trace back to one sample, sequenced in a study of PD-L1 blockade in urothelial cancer. Data came from immunoSEQ multiplex PCR; TCRdb stores just in-frame clones and leaves some out. Here the sample spans about 76,000 clones, 91% being singletons. The sample's time point: peripheral blood 6 weeks after treatment start. This material consisted of PBMCs, taken around atezolizumab (anti-PD-L1) treatment. These receptors all stem from an elderly woman with urothelial cancer.

The rearrangement uses TRBV15 and TRBJ2-3; 10 bases map to TRBD2. With V trimmed by 1 base and J by 6 bases, 13 bases remained unmatched. CDR1 is LNHNV and CDR2 is YYDKDF in the germline V gene (reference sequence). The CDR3 extends over 18 amino acids. The CDR3 DNA follows: TGTGCCACCAGCAGAGCCATCTCTAGCGGGGGAACCGAGGATACGCAGTATTTT. Protein sequence: CATSRAISSGGTEDTQYF.

The chain recombines TRBV7-9 with TRBJ2-7; D is undetermined. Germline CDR1 reads SEHNR; CDR2 reads FQNEAQ (reference sequence). The CDR3 contains 16 residues. V dropped 5 bases and J dropped 7 bases, with 24 bases sitting between them. The CDR3: CASSREETFTTVEQYF. The CDR3 DNA reads as TGTGCCAGCAGCCGTGAGGAGACCTTTACGACTGTGGAGCAGTACTTC.

This clone was seen a single time. V gene TRBV25-1 combines with J gene TRBJ2-7; 7 nucleotides match TRBD2. The junction had 1 base not matched to a gene; V was cut back by 2 bases and J by 3 bases. Per germline, CDR1 MGHDK and CDR2 SYGVNS. The length of the CDR3 is 13 residues. Written as DNA, the CDR3 is TGTGCCAGCAGTGAAGCGGGAGACTACGAGCAGTACTTC. Translated, it gives CASSEAGDYEQYF.

The chain is built from TRBV11-2 and TRBJ2-3, with D maybe TRBD2 (6 bases). CDR3 size: 13 residues. The germline CDR1 and CDR2 sequences are SGHAT and FQNNGV. Trimming stripped 2 bases from V and 5 bases from J, with 8 bases between. The CDR3 here is CASSLMGGDTQYF. The CDR3 DNA is TGTGCCAGCAGCTTAATGGGAGGAGATACGCAGTATTTT. The entire variable domain, with the rest obtained from reference TRBV11-2 and TRBJ2-3, is as follows: EAGVAQSPRYKIIEKRQSVAFWCNPISGHATLYWYQQILGQGPKLLIQFQNNGVVDDSQLPKDRFSAERLKGVDSTLKIQPAKLEDSAVYLCASSLMGGDTQYFGPGTRLTVL.

This clone came up once. This chain joins TRBV30 and TRBJ1-1; a weak D match, TRBD1 (6 bases). Trimming took 0 bases from V and 7 from J, leaving 15 bases between them. The CDR3 runs 14 residues. Germline CDR1 is GTSNPN and CDR2 is SVGIG (reference sequence). CDR3 DNA sequence: TGTGCCTGGAGTGTAGGGGCAGGGGCGCGTGAAGCTTTCTTT. Its translation is CAWSVGAGAREAFF.

The chain couples TRBV7-3 to TRBJ2-1; perhaps TRBD2 as D (6 bases). The CDR3 sequence is 16 residues long. Germline V gives CDR1 SGHTA, CDR2 FQGTGA. V gave up 4 bases and J gave up 5 bases, with 18 bases separating them. CDR3 protein: CASSSTGTLLNNEQFF. The DNA of the CDR3 is TGTGCCAGCAGCTCAACCGGGACTCTCTTAAACAATGAGCAGTTCTTC.

The rearrangement joins TRBV4-2 to TRBJ2-1; a possible D gene is TRBD2 (6 bases). The CDR3 length is 16 residues. The V end was cut by 0 bases, the J end by 7 bases, with 16 bases between. Per germline, CDR1 LGHNA and CDR2 YNFKEQ. Here the CDR3 DNA reads TGTGCCAGCAGCCAAGATGAGAATAGCGGAGGGAATGAGCAGTTCTTC. Its translation: CASSQDENSGGNEQFF.

The CDR3 DNA reads as TGTGCCAGTAGTATGGGCCAGGTTGGAGAAAAACTGTTTTTT. It specifies CASSMGQVGEKLFF. The J gene is TRBJ1-4, the V gene TRBV19; D is ambiguous. This CDR3 contains 14 residues. The ends were cut back, 3 bases at V and 8 bases at J, with 13 bases in the middle. CDR1 and CDR2 from the germline V gene are LNHDA and SQIVND (reference sequence).

The rearrangement uses TRBV7-6 and TRBJ2-7, with 7 nucleotides matching TRBD2. This CDR3 has 15 amino acids. CDR1 SGHVS and CDR2 FNYEAQ come from the germline V gene. J was trimmed by 3 bases and V by 5 bases; bases with no gene match: 10. This CDR3 is CASSPRTSFSYEQYF. The CDR3 DNA reads TGTGCCAGCAGCCCACGGACTAGTTTCAGCTACGAGCAGTACTTC.

V gene TRBV13 combines with J gene TRBJ2-2, with unresolved D. Trimming took 8 bases from V and 0 from J, leaving 19 bases between them. Per germline, CDR1 PRHDT and CDR2 FYEKMQ (reference sequence). The CDR3 totals 17 residues. For the CDR3, the DNA is TGTGCCAGCGCCCCTGGCCAGAAAACCTCGAACACCGGGGAGCTGTTTTTT. Translation gives CASAPGQKTSNTGELFF.

This rearrangement joins TRBV2 to TRBJ1-2, with 9 bases that match TRBD1. CDR3 length: 14 amino acids. The V and J ends lost 3 bases and 7 bases, in that order; junction bases with no gene match: 6. Germline values: CDR1 SNHLY, CDR2 FYNNEI. CDR3: CASSDRTGAGGYTF. In DNA, the CDR3 is TGTGCCAGCAGTGACCGGACAGGGGCGGGTGGCTACACCTTC.

The genes are TRBV28 and TRBJ1-2, with 7 bases aligning to TRBD1. With 0 bases clipped from V and 4 bases from J, the junction kept 8 bases outside the gene matches. This CDR3 is built from 16 residues. CDR1 is MDHEN, CDR2 SYDVKM, per germline. CDR3 nucleotide sequence: TGTGCCAGCAGTTTATGGGACAGGACTCTGTCCTATGGCTACACCTTC. Amino acid sequence: CASSLWDRTLSYGYTF.

This clone appeared once. The genes are TRBV19 and TRBJ2-7; TRBD2 agrees at 12 bases. The CDR3 is 15 amino acids. Germline loops: CDR1 LNHDA, CDR2 SQIVND (reference sequence). J was trimmed by 5 bases and V by 1 base; bases with no gene match: 3. The DNA for the CDR3 is TGTGCCAGTAGTATAGGACTAGCGGGAGTTAACGAGCAGTACTTC. This encodes CASSIGLAGVNEQYF.

V usage is TRBV2 and J usage is TRBJ2-1, with no clear D. The CDR3 has 13 residues. Germline V CDR1 and CDR2: SNHLY, FYNNEI. With 3 bases removed from V and 8 bases from J, the gap between germline ends came to 11 bases. The CDR3: CASSDEFLHEQFF. The DNA of the CDR3 is TGTGCCAGCAGTGACGAGTTTCTCCATGAGCAGTTCTTC.

The rearrangement links TRBV6-6 to TRBJ2-7; tentative D call: TRBD1 (6 bases). Germline V lookup: CDR1 MNHNY, CDR2 SVGAGI (reference sequence). V lost 0 bases and J 0 bases, leaving 9 bases between the germline ends. This CDR3 has 15 residues. CDR3 nucleotides: TGTGCCAGCAGTTACTCGGCAGGGGACTCCTACGAGCAGTACTTC. It encodes CASSYSAGDSYEQYF.

The genes are TRBV19 and TRBJ2-3, with D perhaps matching TRBD1 (5 bases). Germline-derived CDR1 and CDR2 are LNHDA and SQIVND (reference sequence). Trimming shortened V by 10 bases and J by 0 bases, and 11 bases separated the two germline ends. The CDR3 has 13 residues. The CDR3 DNA follows: TGTGCCATAGACAGTACCAGCACAGATACGCAGTATTTT. Translating gives CAIDSTSTDTQYF.

The genes are TRBV4-1 and TRBJ2-5, with 14 nucleotides matching TRBD2. The germline V gene has CDR1 MGHRA and CDR2 YSYEKL. The J segment lost 5 bases and the V segment lost 2 bases, leaving 4 bases of the junction unmatched. The CDR3 runs 16 residues. As DNA, the CDR3 is TGCGCCAGCAGCCAATTGGGACTAGCGGGAGTTGAGACCCAGTACTTC. Translation gives CASSQLGLAGVETQYF.

The rearrangement links TRBV2 to TRBJ2-5; 12 bases map to TRBD1. Germline assignment: CDR1 SNHLY and CDR2 FYNNEI. Trimming took 1 base from V and 5 from J; bases not matched to a gene: 2. The CDR3 is made up of 15 amino acids. DNA of the CDR3: TGTGCCAGCAGTGAAGGGGACAGGGGGCTGGAGACCCAGTACTTC. It codes for CASSEGDRGLETQYF.

V and J are TRBV9 and TRBJ1-2, with D possibly TRBD1 on 6 matching bases. The V gene lost 3 bases and the J gene lost 4 bases, with 19 bases spanning the gap. This CDR3 spans 16 amino acids. Germline V gene lookup returns CDR1 SGDLS and CDR2 YYNGEE. The CDR3 here is CASSGHRDIGVYGYTF. CDR3 sequence (DNA): TGTGCCAGCAGCGGACACAGGGACATCGGCGTCTATGGCTACACCTTC.

The chain is built from TRBV28 and TRBJ1-3; maybe TRBD1 (5 bases). The germline V and J ends were trimmed by 6 bases and 5 bases, with 14 bases remaining between them. Germline V gene data show CDR1 as MDHEN and CDR2 as SYDVKM. This CDR3 has 14 residues. CDR3 bases: TGTGCCAGCAGCCCCCTAGGACAAAGAAACACCATATATTTT. This gives the protein CASSPLGQRNTIYF.

This clone is a singleton in its sample. The chain combines TRBV27 with TRBJ2-2; 8 bases align to TRBD1. The CDR3 has 15 residues. From germline, CDR1 is MNHEY and CDR2 SMNVEV (reference sequence). The J segment lost 4 bases and the V segment lost 8 bases, leaving 9 bases of the junction unmatched. CDR3 sequence reads: CASRKTGGTTGELFF. The CDR3, as DNA: TGTGCCAGCCGCAAAACAGGGGGGACCACCGGGGAGCTGTTTTTT.